The 23 T cell receptor beta chains below were found in one sample sequenced in a study of cytomegalovirus exposure and HLA in healthy donors (TCRdb year 2017). Libraries were prepared through the immunoSEQ multiplex PCR assay. For the multiplex PCR, a mixture combining 60 forward primers for TCR Vbeta segments and 13 reverse primers for TCR Jbeta segments was used. TCRdb re-hosts the immuneACCESS table, in-frame sequences only. Its copies lack some clones; in the studies checked, an unresolved V gene accounts for under half of them, and the cause for the rest is not known. Recorded for this sample are about 160,000 clones; roughly three quarters of them occurred a single time. About 7.4% of the sample belongs to the ten largest clones. The material sequenced was PBMCs. The origin of the receptors is a male donor in good health and CMV-seropositive.

The chain couples TRBV15 to TRBJ2-7, with 9 bases identical to TRBD2. The CDR3 runs 17 residues. V lost 0 bases and J lost 2; bases outside the gene matches: 8. Germline CDR1 is LNHNV and CDR2 is YYDKDF (reference sequence). In DNA form, the CDR3 reads TGTGCCACCAGCAGAGATGAAAAAGCGGGGGGACCCTACGAGCAGTACTTC. This gives the protein CATSRDEKAGGPYEQYF.

This clone was observed once. This sequence joins TRBV4-2 and TRBJ1-1; TRBD1 agrees at 7 bases. V dropped 4 bases and J dropped 7; count of bases not matched to a gene: 12. Germline assignment: CDR1 LGHNA and CDR2 YNFKEQ. This CDR3 is 15 amino acids long. CDR3 sequence: CASSPEGDSSLEAFF. CDR3 DNA sequence: TGTGCCAGCAGCCCAGAAGGGGACAGTTCCCTTGAAGCTTTCTTT.

This chain uses TRBV11-3 with TRBJ1-1; D is uncertain. Germline CDR1 SGHNT, CDR2 YENEEA. V gave up 1 base and J gave up 4 bases, with 4 bases separating them. The CDR3 length is 12 residues. CDR3 DNA sequence: TGTGCCAGCAGCTTAGGAGCCACTGAAGCTTTCTTT. This sequence encodes CASSLGATEAFF. Combining the CDR3 with reference TRBV11-3 and TRBJ1-1 gives the whole variable domain EAGVVQSPRYKIIEKKQPVAFWCNPISGHNTLYWYLQNLGQGPELLIRYENEEAVDDSQLPKDRFSAERLKGVDSTLKIQPAELGDSAVYLCASSLGATEAFFGQGTRLTVV.

This clone has a single count. J is TRBJ1-1 and V is TRBV2; possible D gene TRBD1, 6 bases. Germline CDR1 SNHLY, CDR2 FYNNEI. The CDR3 loop spans 16 amino acids. Trimming cost V 1 base and J 6 bases, with 18 bases left between them. CDR3 DNA: TGTGCCAGCAGTGAAGTTGTAGGCAGGGGAAAGGCTGAAGCTTTCTTT. It codes for CASSEVVGRGKAEAFF.

The chain combines TRBV7-2 with TRBJ1-4; possibly TRBD1 for D (6 bases). V lost 4 bases and J 0 bases, leaving 12 bases between the germline ends. The CDR3 has 16 residues. Germline CDR1 and CDR2: SGHTA and FQGNSA. DNA for the CDR3: TGTGCCAGCAGCTCCACAGGGCGAGCAACTAATGAAAAACTGTTTTTT. Its translation is CASSSTGRATNEKLFF.

This chain connects TRBV5-4 to TRBJ1-1; possible D gene TRBD1, 6 bases. The CDR3 extends over 13 amino acids. Germline lookup yields CDR1 SGHNT and CDR2 YYREEE (reference sequence). Trimming removed 3 bases from V and 8 bases from J, with 14 bases in between. The CDR3 DNA follows: TGTGCCAGCAGCTCACAGGGCCCTCGGGAAGCTTTCTTT. Encoded protein: CASSSQGPREAFF. Drawing the rest from reference TRBV5-4 and TRBJ1-1, the complete variable domain is ETGVTQSPTHLIKTRGQQVTLRCSSQSGHNTVSWYQQALGQGPQFIFQYYREEENGRGNFPPRFSGLQFPNYSSELNVNALELDDSALYLCASSSQGPREAFFGQGTRLTVV.

There are a few counts of this clone. This rearrangement joins TRBV30 to TRBJ2-5; possible D gene TRBD2, 6 bases. Germline V gene lookup returns CDR1 GTSNPN and CDR2 SVGIG (reference sequence). This CDR3 contains 14 residues. V dropped 5 bases and J dropped 6 bases, with 19 bases sitting between them. The CDR3 spells CAWATGLGEQTQYF. CDR3 DNA sequence: TGTGCCTGGGCTACGGGACTCGGCGAGCAGACCCAGTACTTC.

V and J are TRBV10-1 and TRBJ2-7; 7 positions agree with TRBD1. Germline CDR1 and CDR2: WNHNN and SYGVQD (reference sequence). V was pared by 7 bases and J by 6 bases, with 15 bases of the junction left unmatched. There are 15 residues in the CDR3. CDR3 sequence: CASIPSTTGITEQYF. CDR3 nucleotide sequence: TGCGCCAGCATTCCTTCCACGACAGGGATAACCGAGCAGTACTTC.

The genes are TRBV14 and TRBJ2-5; D uncertain. From germline, CDR1 is SGHDN and CDR2 FVKESK. V lost 5 bases and J 5 bases, leaving 12 bases between the germline ends. This CDR3 is built from 13 residues. The CDR3 nucleotides are TGTGCCAGCAGCGCAGTACCTCGCGAGACCCAGTACTTC. The encoded protein is CASSAVPRETQYF. Supplemented by reference TRBV14 and TRBJ2-5, the full variable domain reads EAGVTQFPSHSVIEKGQTVTLRCDPISGHDNLYWYRRVMGKEIKFLLHFVKESKQDESGMPNNRFLAERTGGTYSTLKVQPAELEDSGVYFCASSAVPRETQYFGPGTRLLVL.

The sample holds one count of this clone. The chain combines TRBV7-8 with TRBJ2-1; 9 nucleotides line up with TRBD2. Germline CDR1 and CDR2: SGHVS and FQNEAQ. The CDR3 has 18 residues. Trimming removed 0 bases from V and 1 base from J; junction bases left unmatched: 7. Here the CDR3 DNA reads TGTGCCAGCAGCTTAGCCGGGGCGGGGGGGCTGTCCTACAATGAGCAGTTCTTC. Translated, it gives CASSLAGAGGLSYNEQFF.

This chain connects TRBV9 to TRBJ2-2; 13 bases are shared with TRBD2. CDR1 is SGDLS, CDR2 YYNGEE, per germline. Unmatched junction bases numbered 8, after V lost 3 bases and J lost 6 bases. The CDR3 covers 17 residues. The chain's CDR3 is CASSEGLAGYNPGELFF. The CDR3 DNA sequence: TGTGCCAGCAGCGAGGGACTAGCGGGGTATAATCCCGGGGAGCTGTTTTTT.

Here the CDR3 reads CASSFGSSGTYEQYF. CDR3 sequence (DNA): TGTGCCAGCAGCTTTGGGTCTAGCGGAACCTACGAGCAGTACTTC. The chain employs TRBV7-2 and TRBJ2-7, with 7 bases aligning to TRBD2. The CDR3 contains 15 residues. V gave up 3 bases and J gave up 2 bases; unmatched junction bases: 7. Germline lookup yields CDR1 SGHTA and CDR2 FQGNSA.

The rearrangement joins TRBV30 to TRBJ1-5; D may be TRBD1 (5 bases). V lost 2 bases, J lost 4 bases, and 18 bases lay in between. In germline, CDR1 is GTSNPN, CDR2 SVGIG (reference sequence). The CDR3 loop spans 16 amino acids. The DNA for the CDR3 is TGTGCCTGGAGTCCTCCTGGGGCAGTACTTAATCAGCCCCAGCATTTT. The encoded protein is CAWSPPGAVLNQPQHF.

The rearrangement links TRBV13 to TRBJ2-7, with 12 positions matching TRBD2. Trimming took 7 bases from V and 4 from J; bases not matched to a gene: 5. This CDR3 has 14 amino acids. Germline loops: CDR1 PRHDT, CDR2 FYEKMQ (reference sequence). The CDR3 spells CASKLAGGLYEQYF. For the CDR3, the DNA is TGTGCCAGCAAACTAGCGGGGGGACTATACGAGCAGTACTTC.

This clone was found a few times. The V gene is TRBV2, the J gene TRBJ1-6; D is uncertain. CDR3 length equals 14 residues. CDR1 is SNHLY and CDR2 is FYNNEI in the germline V gene. V lost 7 bases and J lost 6, with 13 bases in between. The CDR3 region is CASKNEAGNSPLHF. The CDR3 DNA sequence: TGTGCCAGCAAGAATGAGGCGGGTAATTCACCCCTCCACTTT.

The CDR3, as DNA: TGTGCCAGCAGTCCCGACTTCTCCTACAATGAGCAGTTCTTC. This translates into CASSPDFSYNEQFF. This sequence joins TRBV5-6 and TRBJ2-1; D not resolved. Trimming pared 5 bases from V and 0 bases from J, leaving 9 bases between. The CDR3 runs 14 residues. The germline CDR1 and CDR2 sequences are SGHDT and YYEEEE.

The chain uses TRBV5-1 and TRBJ2-6; D perhaps matches TRBD1 (7 bases). Germline V gene lookup returns CDR1 SGHRS and CDR2 YFSETQ. The CDR3 loop spans 19 amino acids. V shed 1 base and J shed 0 bases, with 17 bases lying between them. CDR3 sequence reads: CASSLIGTVGLSGANVLTF. The DNA of the CDR3 is TGCGCCAGCAGCTTGATAGGGACAGTGGGACTCTCTGGGGCCAACGTCCTGACTTTC.

The chain joins TRBV19 to TRBJ1-3; D gene uncertain. CDR3 length equals 16 residues. Germline V lookup: CDR1 LNHDA, CDR2 SQIVND (reference sequence). Trimming stripped 6 bases from V and 0 bases from J, with 15 bases between. The chain's CDR3 is CASRPFGTYSGNTIYF. The DNA of the CDR3 is TGTGCCAGTAGACCGTTTGGTACCTACTCTGGAAACACCATATATTTT. Full variable domain (outside the CDR3, taken from reference TRBV19 and TRBJ1-3): DGGITQSPKYLFRKEGQNVTLSCEQNLNHDAMYWYRQDPGQGLRLIYYSQIVNDFQKGDIAEGYSVSREKKESFPLTVTSAQKNPTAFYLCASRPFGTYSGNTIYFGEGSWLTVV.

This rearrangement joins TRBV19 to TRBJ2-7; 7 bases match TRBD2. The germline V gene encodes CDR1 LNHDA and CDR2 SQIVND (reference sequence). The CDR3 has 15 residues. The V and J ends lost 3 bases and 4 bases, in that order; junction bases with no gene match: 9. The CDR3 loop reads CASSMAGGLGYEQYF. CDR3 nucleotides: TGTGCCAGTAGTATGGCCGGGGGGTTGGGGTACGAGCAGTACTTC.

The genes are TRBV9 and TRBJ2-3; 8 positions agree with TRBD1. The CDR3 runs to 15 residues. Per germline, CDR1 SGDLS and CDR2 YYNGEE. V dropped 4 bases and J dropped 2; count of bases not matched to a gene: 6. CDR3 coding DNA: TGTGCCAGCAGCTCCCGGGACAGGCTCACAGATACGCAGTATTTT. It codes for CASSSRDRLTDTQYF.

The V call is TRBV15, the J call TRBJ2-5; maybe TRBD2 (7 bases). The CDR3 length is 15 residues. Trimming took off 3 bases at V and 5 bases at J, with 16 bases between the two ends. Germline lookup yields CDR1 LNHNV and CDR2 YYDKDF (reference sequence). The CDR3 loop reads CATSSGGGAGETQYF. The CDR3 DNA reads TGTGCCACCAGCAGTGGTGGGGGGGCCGGCGAGACCCAGTACTTC.

In this sample, this clone turned up a few times. This sequence joins TRBV15 and TRBJ2-7; the match to TRBD1 covers 9 bases. Germline CDR1 and CDR2: LNHNV and YYDKDF (reference sequence). The junction had 15 bases not matched to a gene; V was cut back by 3 bases and J by 6 bases. The CDR3 spans 17 residues. CDR3 amino acids: CATSSESPGQGFREQYF. The CDR3 DNA reads as TGTGCCACCAGCAGCGAAAGCCCGGGACAGGGTTTTCGCGAGCAGTACTTC.

The rearrangement uses TRBV25-1 and TRBJ2-7; 7 nucleotides agree with TRBD2. CDR1 and CDR2 from the germline V gene are MGHDK and SYGVNS. The length of the CDR3 is 12 residues. Trimming took 4 bases from V and 3 from J; bases not matched to a gene: 0. The CDR3 loop is CASSGGGYEQYF. In nucleotides, the CDR3 is TGTGCCAGCAGTGGGGGGGGCTACGAGCAGTACTTC.